Each of the 18 T cell receptor beta chains below was sequenced from the same sample in a study of cytomegalovirus exposure and HLA in healthy donors. Use of 60 Vbeta and 13 Jbeta primers characterized the PCR. Assay used: immunoSEQ multiplex PCR; TCRdb lists only in-frame clones, some missing. Seen here are around 93,000 clones, approximately 80% observed once, and the top ten hold 3.3%. The specimen sequenced was PBMCs. The receptors here all came from a woman aged 40 to 55 in good health and CMV-seronegative.

This clone was found a few times. The chain has TRBV14 and TRBJ1-1, with TRBD1 matching 9 bases. The V gene end was trimmed by 3 bases and the J gene end by 4 bases; junction bases not matched to a gene: 12. Per germline, CDR1 SGHDN and CDR2 FVKESK. CDR3 length equals 17 residues. The CDR3 DNA is TGTGCCAGCAGCCAGGAAACAGGGGGCATCTGGGTCACTGAAGCTTTCTTT. This gives the protein CASSQETGGIWVTEAFF. Full variable domain (rest looked up from reference TRBV14 and TRBJ1-1): EAGVTQFPSHSVIEKGQTVTLRCDPISGHDNLYWYRRVMGKEIKFLLHFVKESKQDESGMPNNRFLAERTGGTYSTLKVQPAELEDSGVYFCASSQETGGIWVTEAFFGQGTRLTVV.

This chain links TRBV27 with TRBJ2-6; D gene uncertain. From germline, CDR1 is MNHEY and CDR2 SMNVEV (reference sequence). This CDR3 is 16 amino acids long. The germline V and J ends were trimmed by 5 bases and 2 bases, with 13 bases remaining between them. CDR3: CASSVAVGTGANVLTF. CDR3 coding DNA: TGTGCCAGCAGTGTTGCCGTGGGCACTGGGGCCAACGTCCTGACTTTC. Using reference TRBV27 and TRBJ2-6 for the parts outside the CDR3, the full variable domain is EAQVTQNPRYLITVTGKKLTVTCSQNMNHEYMSWYRQDPGLGLRQIYYSMNVEVTDKGDVPEGYKVSRKEKRNFPLILESPSPNQTSLYFCASSVAVGTGANVLTFGAGSRLTVL.

This rearrangement joins TRBV7-6 to TRBJ1-1; D is perhaps TRBD1 (6 bases). This CDR3 has 17 residues. CDR1 is SGHVS and CDR2 is FNYEAQ in the germline V gene. The germline V and J ends were trimmed by 3 bases and 0 bases, with 17 bases remaining between them. The CDR3 bases are TGTGCCAGCAGCTTGACCCGGACAGAAAGTATGAACACTGAAGCTTTCTTT. It is translated as CASSLTRTESMNTEAFF. Filled out from reference TRBV7-6 and TRBJ1-1, the complete variable domain reads GAGVSQSPRYKVTKRGQDVALRCDPISGHVSLYWYRQALGQGPEFLTYFNYEAQQDKSGLPNDRFSAERPEGSISTLTIQRTEQRDSAMYRCASSLTRTESMNTEAFFGQGTRLTVV.

This chain links TRBV19 with TRBJ1-1; D gene unclear. Trimming stripped 6 bases from V and 0 bases from J, with 11 bases between. This CDR3 has 14 amino acids. From germline, CDR1 is LNHDA and CDR2 SQIVND (reference sequence). The CDR3 loop is CASRSSGLNTEAFF. The CDR3 coding sequence is TGTGCCAGTAGATCCAGCGGACTGAACACTGAAGCTTTCTTT.

CDR3 loop: CASSWGTGKYNEQFF. CDR3 DNA sequence: TGCGCCAGCAGCTGGGGGACAGGGAAGTACAATGAGCAGTTCTTC. The genes are TRBV5-1 and TRBJ2-1; 9 positions match TRBD1. The junction had 5 bases not matched to a gene; V was cut back by 3 bases and J by 4 bases. Germline V lookup: CDR1 SGHRS, CDR2 YFSETQ. The CDR3 has 15 residues.

The chain recombines TRBV6-6 with TRBJ1-1, with D perhaps TRBD1 (6 bases). Trimming took 5 bases from V and 7 from J, leaving 17 bases between them. CDR3 length: 14 residues. Per germline, CDR1 MNHNY and CDR2 SVGAGI (reference sequence). DNA for the CDR3: TGTGCCAGCAGTCACCCGGGGGGCACGATTGAAGCTTTCTTT. It encodes CASSHPGGTIEAFF.

The V and J genes are TRBV6-6 and TRBJ1-5; maybe TRBD1 (6 bases). Germline assignment: CDR1 MNHNY and CDR2 SVGAGI (reference sequence). The CDR3 has 15 residues. V lost 0 bases, J lost 7 bases, and 13 bases lay in between. Here the CDR3 DNA reads TGTGCCAGCAGTTACTCGTCAGGGGATGCGCAGCCCCAGCATTTT. This translates into CASSYSSGDAQPQHF.

The chain recombines TRBV29-1 with TRBJ2-1; TRBD2 matches at 11 bases. There are 13 residues in the CDR3. With 7 bases clipped from V and 9 bases from J, the junction kept 8 bases outside the gene matches. Germline V gene sequence: CDR1 SQVTM, CDR2 ANQGSEA. CDR3 in amino acids: CSETSGGLTEQFF. CDR3 DNA sequence: TGCAGCGAAACTAGCGGGGGTCTTACTGAGCAGTTCTTC.

This chain links TRBV2 with TRBJ2-7; possibly TRBD1 for D (5 bases). Germline CDR1 is SNHLY and CDR2 is FYNNEI. The CDR3 extends over 15 amino acids. V lost 3 bases and J 0 bases, leaving 12 bases between the germline ends. CDR3 residues: CASSETAPSSYEQYF. The CDR3 coding sequence is TGTGCCAGCAGTGAGACAGCCCCAAGCTCCTACGAGCAGTACTTC.

This clone was counted only a few times. The CDR3 sequence: CASSFGPLNEKLFF. CDR3 DNA sequence: TGCGCCAGCAGCTTTGGGCCGCTCAATGAAAAACTGTTTTTT. The rearrangement uses TRBV5-1 and TRBJ1-4; D gene ambiguous. V was shortened by 2 bases and J by 5 bases, with 10 bases between the two germline ends. This CDR3 is built from 14 residues. Germline V lookup: CDR1 SGHRS, CDR2 YFSETQ.

The chain is built from TRBV2 and TRBJ1-5, with no clear D. This CDR3 is built from 13 residues. Trimming removed 5 bases at V and 0 bases at J, with 5 bases between. Germline V gene data show CDR1 as SNHLY and CDR2 as FYNNEI. CDR3 nucleotide sequence: TGTGCCAGCAGTTTATATAGCAATCAGCCCCAGCATTTT. Its protein product is CASSLYSNQPQHF. The variable domain in full, completed from reference TRBV2 and TRBJ1-5, reads EPEVTQTPSHQVTQMGQEVILRCVPISNHLYFYWYRQILGQKVEFLVSFYNNEISEKSEIFDDQFSVERPDGSNFTLKIRSTKLEDSAMYFCASSLYSNQPQHFGDGTRLSIL.

This clone has just one count. The chain couples TRBV19 to TRBJ2-2; no clear D. Germline loops: CDR1 LNHDA, CDR2 SQIVND (reference sequence). This CDR3 region has 11 residues. V was shortened by 6 bases and J by 7 bases, with 6 bases between the two germline ends. CDR3 loop: CASRRYGELFF. The CDR3 coding sequence is TGTGCCAGTAGGCGGTACGGGGAGCTGTTTTTT.

This clone was recorded once. This chain links TRBV6-6 with TRBJ1-2; 7 bases are shared with TRBD1. Germline V gene data show CDR1 as MNHNY and CDR2 as SVGAGI (reference sequence). The CDR3 loop spans 15 amino acids. The J segment lost 1 base and the V segment lost 3 bases, leaving 5 bases of the junction unmatched. This CDR3 reads CASSYEGQSNYGYTF. CDR3 DNA: TGTGCCAGCAGTTATGAGGGACAGAGTAACTATGGCTACACCTTC.

The chain recombines TRBV11-3 with TRBJ2-2, with TRBD1 identical over 8 bases. The germline V gene has CDR1 SGHNT and CDR2 YENEEA. The CDR3 sequence is 15 residues long. V trimming: 5 bases; J trimming: 2 bases; junction bases outside the gene matches: 4. This CDR3 reads CASSADRGNTGELFF. For the CDR3, the DNA is TGTGCCAGCAGCGCTGACAGGGGTAACACCGGGGAGCTGTTTTTT.

The chain is built from TRBV9 and TRBJ2-2; 9 nucleotides line up with TRBD2. Trimming took 2 bases from V and 4 from J; bases not matched to a gene: 3. Germline V gene lookup returns CDR1 SGDLS and CDR2 YYNGEE. The CDR3 has 15 residues. CDR3 sequence (DNA): TGTGCCAGCAGCGTCAATAGCGGGGGCACCGGGGAGCTGTTTTTT. It is translated as CASSVNSGGTGELFF.

As to this clone: Other DNA sequences in this specimen translate into the identical CDR3. J is TRBJ2-7 and V is TRBV7-9; 8 bases align to TRBD2. Germline CDR1 reads SEHNR; CDR2 reads FQNEAQ (reference sequence). This CDR3 is built from 15 residues. Germline trimming cut 3 bases from V and 2 bases from J; bases unmatched to any gene: 6. As DNA, the CDR3 is TGTGCCAGCAGCTTCAGCGGGAGCAGCACCTACGAGCAGTACTTC. This sequence encodes CASSFSGSSTYEQYF. Supplemented by reference TRBV7-9 and TRBJ2-7, the full variable domain reads DTGVSQNPRHKITKRGQNVTFRCDPISEHNRLYWYRQTLGQGPEFLTYFQNEAQLEKSRLLSDRFSAERPKGSFSTLEIQRTEQGDSAMYLCASSFSGSSTYEQYFGPGTRLTVT.

The rearrangement links TRBV4-2 to TRBJ2-1; no firm D call. CDR1 and CDR2 from the germline V gene are LGHNA and YNFKEQ. The CDR3 consists of 15 residues. V gave up 0 bases and J gave up 6 bases, with 12 bases separating them. The CDR3 spells CASSQEVLVRNEQFF. In nucleotides, the CDR3 is TGTGCCAGCAGCCAAGAGGTATTAGTTCGCAATGAGCAGTTCTTC.

This clone was seen a single time. The V gene is TRBV9, the J gene TRBJ1-5; 7 nucleotides agree with TRBD1. The CDR3 is 17 residues long. Germline CDR1 and CDR2: SGDLS and YYNGEE. V gave up 0 bases and J gave up 6 bases; unmatched junction bases: 12. The CDR3 sequence: CASSVAENRGQGQPQHF. CDR3 coding DNA: TGTGCCAGCAGCGTAGCTGAAAATAGGGGGCAGGGTCAGCCCCAGCATTTT.